This T cell receptor (beta chain) was recovered during a study of post-analysis software for immune sequencing data. Study in general: The disease courses covered relapsing-remitting, secondary progressive and progressive-relapsing multiple sclerosis.

TCR beta libraries were prepared from cDNA with unique molecular identifiers. One entry per CDR3 protein, called by TCRdb with MiXCR from the PCR reads. The sample records 170,000 or so distinct CDR3 sequences, about 30% being singletons. Points on this clonotype: Its antigen is unidentified. A much larger clone lies one base from this, so it may be a read error.

Study findings and constraints: The study found significantly lower normalized Chao1 diversity in multiple sclerosis patients than in controls.

The source of this sequence is a girl between 5 and 17 years old with multiple sclerosis. The specimen sequenced was blood.

The CDR3 DNA follows: TGTGCCAGCAGCCCGGTCTTGGGGCCCACGGAGCAGTACTTC. Its translation: CASSPVLGPTEQYF. The J gene is TRBJ2-7, the V gene TRBV11-2; TRBD1 might be the D (5 bases). Between the trimmed V and J ends, which lost 5 bases and 7 bases, there was a span of 18 bases. Germline CDR1 is SGHAT and CDR2 is FQNNGV. The CDR3 is 14 residues long.